Listed below are T cell receptor beta chains from one sample, sequenced in a study of memory CD4+ T cells and cytomegalovirus serostatus. Sequencing used immunoSEQ multiplex PCR; TCRdb keeps in-frame clones, though not all of them. The sample gives around 25,000 clones, roughly 76% of which show up once; approximately 0.97% is in the top ten. Sequencing input: memory CD4+ T cells from blood. The receptors here all came from an adult in good health and CMV-seronegative. CDR3s include the opening cysteine and the closing phenylalanine or tryptophan. A D gene is named only where the DNA matches it firmly. Some rows mark clone size as missing; the rest say once, few, many or name a class of expanded clone.

j_gene: TRBJ2-1; d_gene: .; abundance: .; v_gene: TRBV5-1; CDR3nt: TGCGCCAGCAGCGCGGACAATGAGCAGTTCTTC; CDR3aa: CASSADNEQFF
j_gene: TRBJ2-7; d_gene: .; abundance: .; v_gene: TRBV5-1; CDR3nt: TGCGCCAGCAGCGTAGGGGCACAAGGATACGAGCAGTACTTC; CDR3aa: CASSVGAQGYEQYF
j_gene: TRBJ2-5; d_gene: TRBD2; abundance: .; v_gene: TRBV6-6; CDR3nt: TGTGCCAGCAGTCGTCCCCACACGGGGGGGGAGACCCAGTACTTC; CDR3aa: CASSRPHTGGETQYF
j_gene: TRBJ2-6; d_gene: .; abundance: .; v_gene: TRBV10-3; CDR3nt: TGTGCCATCATGAGTGGGGCCAACGTCCTGACTTTC; CDR3aa: CAIMSGANVLTF
j_gene: TRBJ1-1; d_gene: .; abundance: .; v_gene: TRBV5-5; CDR3nt: TGTGCCAGCAGCCCCCCCGACAGCTACACTGAAGCTTTCTTT; CDR3aa: CASSPPDSYTEAFF
j_gene: TRBJ1-2; d_gene: .; abundance: .; v_gene: TRBV4-3; CDR3nt: TGCGCCAGCAGCCAAGATCTATATCCTAACTATGGCTACACCTTC; CDR3aa: CASSQDLYPNYGYTF
j_gene: TRBJ1-2; d_gene: TRBD1; abundance: .; v_gene: TRBV11-2; CDR3nt: TGTGCCAGCAGCTTAAGGGGACAGGGCACTTATGGCTACACCTTC; CDR3aa: CASSLRGQGTYGYTF
j_gene: TRBJ1-5; d_gene: .; abundance: .; v_gene: TRBV18; CDR3nt: TGTGCCAGCTCACCGGAACACGGACTCAATCAGCCCCAGCATTTT; CDR3aa: CASSPEHGLNQPQHF
j_gene: TRBJ2-1; d_gene: TRBD2; abundance: .; v_gene: TRBV29-1; CDR3nt: TGCAGCGTCCCGGGACTAGGCTACAATGAGCAGTTCTTC; CDR3aa: CSVPGLGYNEQFF
j_gene: TRBJ1-1; d_gene: .; abundance: .; v_gene: TRBV7-9; CDR3nt: TGTGCCAGCAGCGATCGTCAGTGGGGCACTGAAGCTTTCTTT; CDR3aa: CASSDRQWGTEAFF
j_gene: TRBJ2-6; d_gene: .; abundance: .; v_gene: TRBV7-2; CDR3nt: TGTGCCAGCAGCCCTATTTTATCCGGGGCCAACGTCCTGACTTTC; CDR3aa: CASSPILSGANVLTF
j_gene: TRBJ1-1; d_gene: .; abundance: .; v_gene: TRBV28; CDR3nt: TGTGCCAGCCAGAGGGTCACTGAAGCTTTCTTT; CDR3aa: CASQRVTEAFF
j_gene: TRBJ2-4; d_gene: .; abundance: .; v_gene: TRBV11-3; CDR3nt: TGTGCTAATTCGGGAGCAGCTTTAGCCAAAAACATTCAGTACTTC; CDR3aa: CANSGAALAKNIQYF
j_gene: TRBJ2-7; d_gene: TRBD1; abundance: .; v_gene: TRBV10-3; CDR3nt: TGTGCCTCTCTAGGGGGCGACTCCTACGAGCAGTACTTC; CDR3aa: CASLGGDSYEQYF
j_gene: TRBJ1-1; d_gene: .; abundance: .; v_gene: TRBV6-5; CDR3nt: TGTGCCAGCAGGAAGGACAACAGGAACACTGAAGCTTTCTTT; CDR3aa: CASRKDNRNTEAFF
j_gene: TRBJ2-7; d_gene: TRBD1; abundance: .; v_gene: TRBV5-1; CDR3nt: TGCGCCAGCAGCTTTTCGACAGGGATCGTGCAGTACTTC; CDR3aa: CASSFSTGIVQYF
j_gene: TRBJ1-2; d_gene: .; abundance: .; v_gene: TRBV6-5; CDR3nt: TGTGCCAGCAGCGAGGGGGACTATGGCTACACCTTC; CDR3aa: CASSEGDYGYTF
j_gene: TRBJ1-5; d_gene: TRBD1; abundance: .; v_gene: TRBV18; CDR3nt: TGTGCCAGCTCGCCACGGGGACAGGGCAATCAGCCCCAGCATTTT; CDR3aa: CASSPRGQGNQPQHF
j_gene: TRBJ2-7; d_gene: TRBD2; abundance: .; v_gene: TRBV6-6; CDR3nt: TGTGCCAGCAGTGACCTAGCGGGGGTACGGTACGAGCAGTACTTC; CDR3aa: CASSDLAGVRYEQYF
j_gene: TRBJ2-3; d_gene: .; abundance: once; v_gene: TRBV6-6; CDR3nt: TGTGCCAGCAGTCTCTCAACAGATACGCAGTATTTT; CDR3aa: CASSLSTDTQYF
j_gene: TRBJ2-7; d_gene: .; abundance: .; v_gene: TRBV7-2; CDR3nt: TGTGCCAGCAGCTTAGTGTCAAGGGCCGGCTCCTACGAGCAGTACTTC; CDR3aa: CASSLVSRAGSYEQYF
j_gene: TRBJ2-1; d_gene: .; abundance: .; v_gene: TRBV13; CDR3nt: TGTGCCAGCAGCTTAAACCCCCCAGCGGCCCACAATGAGCAGTTCTTC; CDR3aa: CASSLNPPAAHNEQFF
j_gene: TRBJ2-7; d_gene: TRBD2; abundance: .; v_gene: TRBV5-1; CDR3nt: TGCGCCAGCAGCTACGGGGGGGCCGACTACGAGCAGTACTTC; CDR3aa: CASSYGGADYEQYF
j_gene: TRBJ1-5; d_gene: TRBD1; abundance: .; v_gene: TRBV6-5; CDR3nt: TGTGCCAGCCAAGGACAGGTCAGCAATCAGCCCCAGCATTTT; CDR3aa: CASQGQVSNQPQHF
j_gene: TRBJ2-1; d_gene: .; abundance: .; v_gene: TRBV7-2; CDR3nt: TGTGCCAGCAGCTTAGGGCGGAACAATGAGCAGTTCTTC; CDR3aa: CASSLGRNNEQFF
j_gene: TRBJ2-2; d_gene: .; abundance: .; v_gene: TRBV27; CDR3nt: TGTGCCAGCAGTTGGAACAGGGCGAACACCGGGGAGCTGTTTTTT; CDR3aa: CASSWNRANTGELFF
j_gene: TRBJ2-7; d_gene: .; abundance: .; v_gene: TRBV2; CDR3nt: TGTGCCAGCAAACAGGGTATGTCCTACGAGCAGTACTTC; CDR3aa: CASKQGMSYEQYF
j_gene: TRBJ1-2; d_gene: .; abundance: .; v_gene: TRBV30; CDR3nt: TGTGCCTGGAGTTTCGGGACTCTTGTAGGTGGCTACACCTTC; CDR3aa: CAWSFGTLVGGYTF
j_gene: TRBJ2-5; d_gene: .; abundance: .; v_gene: TRBV7-2; CDR3nt: TGTGCCAGCAGCTCACAACTTGGGGTCCAAGAGACCCAGTACTTC; CDR3aa: CASSSQLGVQETQYF
j_gene: TRBJ1-2; d_gene: .; abundance: .; v_gene: TRBV6-6; CDR3nt: TGTGCCAGCAGTTATGAACAGGGCTATGGCTACACCTTC; CDR3aa: CASSYEQGYGYTF
j_gene: TRBJ2-3; d_gene: TRBD2; abundance: .; v_gene: TRBV29-1; CDR3nt: TGCAGCGTTGAGTTTTGGACTAGCGGGAGTAAGGGAGGCACAGATACGCAGTATTTT; CDR3aa: CSVEFWTSGSKGGTDTQYF
j_gene: TRBJ1-1; d_gene: TRBD1; abundance: few; v_gene: TRBV4-1; CDR3nt: TGCGCCAGCCGTCGGGAGGGGGCAGTGAACACTGAAGCTTTCTTT; CDR3aa: CASRREGAVNTEAFF
j_gene: TRBJ2-7; d_gene: TRBD1; abundance: .; v_gene: TRBV28; CDR3nt: TGTGCCAGCAGTATCGGGACAGAACCCTACGAGCAGTACTTC; CDR3aa: CASSIGTEPYEQYF
j_gene: TRBJ1-4; d_gene: .; abundance: .; v_gene: TRBV5-1; CDR3nt: TGCGCCAGCAGCTTGGCCGCGGGGTTAACTAATGAAAAACTGTTTTTT; CDR3aa: CASSLAAGLTNEKLFF
j_gene: TRBJ1-2; d_gene: .; abundance: .; v_gene: TRBV9; CDR3nt: TGTGCCAGCAGCGTAGTGGGGCAAAATGGCTACACCTTC; CDR3aa: CASSVVGQNGYTF
j_gene: TRBJ2-3; d_gene: TRBD2; abundance: .; v_gene: TRBV29-1; CDR3nt: TGCAGCGTTGAAGATCCTAGCGGGAGCAACACAGATACGCAGTATTTT; CDR3aa: CSVEDPSGSNTDTQYF
j_gene: TRBJ1-2; d_gene: .; abundance: .; v_gene: TRBV6-6; CDR3nt: TGTGCCAGCAGTTACTCAGTGGATGGCTACACCTTC; CDR3aa: CASSYSVDGYTF
j_gene: TRBJ2-7; d_gene: .; abundance: once; v_gene: TRBV5-1; CDR3nt: TGCGCCAGCAGCTTGGTCACCTTGGGGGAGCAGTACTTC; CDR3aa: CASSLVTLGEQYF
j_gene: TRBJ1-1; d_gene: .; abundance: few; v_gene: TRBV7-9; CDR3nt: TGTGCCAGCAGCTTATTCGGGGGAGAAATTGGTGAAGCTTTCTTT; CDR3aa: CASSLFGGEIGEAFF
j_gene: TRBJ2-3; d_gene: .; abundance: .; v_gene: TRBV30; CDR3nt: TGTGCCTGGGCAGGGGCAGATACGCAGTATTTT; CDR3aa: CAWAGADTQYF
j_gene: TRBJ1-4; d_gene: .; abundance: .; v_gene: TRBV28; CDR3nt: TGTGCCAGCAGTTTTCAACAGGGAAGTCGGGAAAAACTGTTTTTT; CDR3aa: CASSFQQGSREKLFF
j_gene: TRBJ1-1; d_gene: TRBD1; abundance: few; v_gene: TRBV2; CDR3nt: TGTGCCAGCAGTCAGGGGGGGCTCACTGAAGCTTTCTTT; CDR3aa: CASSQGGLTEAFF
j_gene: TRBJ1-2; d_gene: TRBD1; abundance: .; v_gene: TRBV18; CDR3nt: TGTGCCAGCTCACCGGACAGGGAGTTTGGCTACACCTTC; CDR3aa: CASSPDREFGYTF
j_gene: TRBJ2-1; d_gene: TRBD2; abundance: .; v_gene: TRBV7-2; CDR3nt: TGTGCCAGCAGCCCCATGGGGGTAGCGGGAGGGCCTGAGCAGTTCTTC; CDR3aa: CASSPMGVAGGPEQFF
j_gene: TRBJ2-7; d_gene: TRBD1; abundance: once; v_gene: TRBV28; CDR3nt: TGTGCCAGCAGTCCAGGGGGACGTCACTACGAGCAGTACTTC; CDR3aa: CASSPGGRHYEQYF